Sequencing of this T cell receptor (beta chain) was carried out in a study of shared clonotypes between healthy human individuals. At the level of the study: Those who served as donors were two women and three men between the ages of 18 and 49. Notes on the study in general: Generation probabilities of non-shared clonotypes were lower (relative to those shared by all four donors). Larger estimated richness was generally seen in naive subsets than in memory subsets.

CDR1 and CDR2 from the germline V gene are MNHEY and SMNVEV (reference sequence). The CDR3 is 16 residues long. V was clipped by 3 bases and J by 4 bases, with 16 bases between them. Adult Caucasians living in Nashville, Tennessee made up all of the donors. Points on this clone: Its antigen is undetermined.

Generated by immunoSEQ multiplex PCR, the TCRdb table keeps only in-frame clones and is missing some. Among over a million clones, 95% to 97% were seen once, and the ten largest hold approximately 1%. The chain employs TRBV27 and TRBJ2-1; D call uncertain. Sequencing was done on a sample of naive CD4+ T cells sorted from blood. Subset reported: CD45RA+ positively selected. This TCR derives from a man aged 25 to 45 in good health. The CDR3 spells CASSFQPGLGYNEQFF. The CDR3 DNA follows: TGTGCCAGCAGTTTTCAACCGGGCCTGGGGTACAATGAGCAGTTCTTC.